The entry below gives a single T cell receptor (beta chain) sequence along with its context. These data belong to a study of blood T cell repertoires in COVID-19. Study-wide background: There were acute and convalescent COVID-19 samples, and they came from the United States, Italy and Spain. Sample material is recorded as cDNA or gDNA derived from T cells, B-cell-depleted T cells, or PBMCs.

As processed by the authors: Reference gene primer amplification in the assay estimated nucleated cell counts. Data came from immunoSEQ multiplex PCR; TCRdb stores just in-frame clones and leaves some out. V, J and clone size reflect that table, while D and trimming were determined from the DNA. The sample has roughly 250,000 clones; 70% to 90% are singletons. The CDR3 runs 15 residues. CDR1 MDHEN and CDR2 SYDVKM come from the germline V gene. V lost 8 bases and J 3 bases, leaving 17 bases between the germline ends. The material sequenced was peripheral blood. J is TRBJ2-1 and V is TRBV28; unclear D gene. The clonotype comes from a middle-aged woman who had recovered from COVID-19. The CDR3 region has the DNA TGTGCCAGCGGTCCCAGCGTTTTAGGCTACAATGAGCAGTTCTTC. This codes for CASGPSVLGYNEQFF.